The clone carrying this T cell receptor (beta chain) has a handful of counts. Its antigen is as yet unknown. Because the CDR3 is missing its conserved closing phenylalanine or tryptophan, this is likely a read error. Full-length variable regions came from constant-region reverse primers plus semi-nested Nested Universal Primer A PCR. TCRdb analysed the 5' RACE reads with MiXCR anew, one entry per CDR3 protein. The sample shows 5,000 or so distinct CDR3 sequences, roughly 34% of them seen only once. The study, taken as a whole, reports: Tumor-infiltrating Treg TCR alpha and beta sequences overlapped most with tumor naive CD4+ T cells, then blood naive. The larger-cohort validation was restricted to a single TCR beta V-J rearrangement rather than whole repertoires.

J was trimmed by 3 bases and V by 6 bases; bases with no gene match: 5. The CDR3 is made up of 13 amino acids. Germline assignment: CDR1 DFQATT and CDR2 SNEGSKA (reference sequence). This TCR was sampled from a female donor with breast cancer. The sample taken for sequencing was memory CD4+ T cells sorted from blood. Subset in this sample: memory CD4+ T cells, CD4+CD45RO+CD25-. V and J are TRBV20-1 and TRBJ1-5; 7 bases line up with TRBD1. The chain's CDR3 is CSAAGGINQPQHG. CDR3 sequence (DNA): TGCAGTGCCGCAGGGGGGATCAATCAGCCCCAGCATGGT.